Each of the 27 T cell receptor beta chains below was sequenced from the same sample in a study of OX40 agonist ivuxolimab in advanced cancers. Only in-frame clones appear in the TCRdb table, and some are missing; sequencing was by immunoSEQ multiplex PCR. The repertoire includes some 81,000 clones, around 90% of them detected once, and 6.2% sits in the top ten. Source: CD4+ or CD8+ T cells sorted from blood, taken in a trial of the OX40 agonist ivuxolimab. The receptors originated from an adult with an advanced solid tumor such as melanoma, head and neck, liver or kidney cancer.

The V call is TRBV6-6, the J call TRBJ2-7; D remains ambiguous. This CDR3 has 14 residues. CDR1 and CDR2 (germline): MNHNY, SVGAGI (reference sequence). Trimming pared 0 bases from V and 3 bases from J, leaving 9 bases between. CDR3 nucleotide sequence: TGTGCCAGCAGTTACTCGAGGCAGAACTACGAGCAGTACTTC. Translation: CASSYSRQNYEQYF.

The V call is TRBV2, the J call TRBJ2-2; D is ambiguous. Trimming pared 7 bases from V and 3 bases from J, leaving 12 bases between. This CDR3 region has 14 residues. The V gene's germline CDR1 is SNHLY and CDR2 FYNNEI. The CDR3 reads CASTPLEYTGELFF. DNA of the CDR3: TGTGCCAGCACGCCCCTAGAATACACCGGGGAGCTGTTTTTT.

The chain recombines TRBV14 with TRBJ2-2, with 7 bases matching TRBD2. Trimming at V came to 4 bases and at J to 6 bases, leaving 11 bases not matched to a gene. The CDR3 has 16 amino acids. Germline lookup yields CDR1 SGHDN and CDR2 FVKESK. The CDR3 here is CASSPNRLASAGELFF. The CDR3 nucleotides read TGTGCCAGCAGCCCCAATAGACTAGCTTCAGCCGGGGAGCTGTTTTTT.

The genes are TRBV5-1 and TRBJ1-5; no reliable D call. The CDR3 has 14 residues. Trimming cost V 0 bases and J 4 bases, with 8 bases left between them. The germline gives CDR1 SGHRS, CDR2 YFSETQ. CDR3 amino acids: CASSLELGNQPQHF. In DNA form, the CDR3 reads TGCGCCAGCAGCTTGGAGTTAGGTAATCAGCCCCAGCATTTT.

The chain employs TRBV28 and TRBJ1-5, with TRBD1 matching over 8 bases. The CDR3 extends over 15 amino acids. The J segment lost 4 bases and the V segment lost 5 bases, leaving 7 bases of the junction unmatched. CDR1 and CDR2 from the germline V gene are MDHEN and SYDVKM. The CDR3 region has the DNA TGTGCCAGCAGTCTCGGACAGGGAGGAAATCAGCCCCAGCATTTT. Protein product: CASSLGQGGNQPQHF.

The chain carries TRBV15 and TRBJ2-5; maybe TRBD2 (7 bases). Trimming took 0 bases from V and 5 from J, leaving 10 bases between them. The CDR3 has 14 amino acids. From germline, CDR1 is LNHNV and CDR2 YYDKDF (reference sequence). CDR3 in amino acids: CATSREGGGETQYF. CDR3 nucleotide sequence: TGTGCCACCAGCAGAGAGGGAGGGGGGGAGACCCAGTACTTC. The full variable domain, rest sourced from reference TRBV15 and TRBJ2-5, is DAMVIQNPRYQVTQFGKPVTLSCSQTLNHNVMYWYQQKSSQAPKLLFHYYDKDFNNEADTPDNFQSRRPNTSFCFLDIRSPGLGDTAMYLCATSREGGGETQYFGPGTRLLVL.

The rearrangement uses TRBV7-2 and TRBJ2-3; 7 bases fit TRBD1. Trimming removed 5 bases from V and 0 bases from J; junction bases left unmatched: 11. The germline gives CDR1 SGHTA, CDR2 FQGNSA. The CDR3 is 17 amino acids. CDR3 loop: CASSSPMGQLSTDTQYF. The CDR3, as DNA: TGTGCCAGCAGCAGCCCAATGGGACAGTTGAGCACAGATACGCAGTATTTT.

The J gene is TRBJ1-5, the V gene TRBV7-4, with D maybe TRBD1 (5 bases). The CDR3 has 17 residues. The ends were cut back, 5 bases at V and 0 bases at J, with 17 bases in the middle. Looked up from germline, CDR1 is SGHVT and CDR2 is SQSDAQ. The CDR3 coding sequence is TGTGCCAGCAGCATCGAAATACAGGTTTATAGCAATCAGCCCCAGCATTTT. As protein: CASSIEIQVYSNQPQHF.

This chain joins TRBV19 and TRBJ1-3, with D perhaps TRBD1 (6 bases). The CDR3 consists of 15 residues. In germline, CDR1 is LNHDA, CDR2 SQIVND (reference sequence). The V end was cut by 6 bases, the J end by 0 bases, with 12 bases between. The CDR3 DNA is TGTGCCAGTAGCCTTGACAGGTACTCTGGAAACACCATATATTTT. Translated, it gives CASSLDRYSGNTIYF.

This chain links TRBV9 with TRBJ2-7; D is perhaps TRBD2 (5 bases). V lost 0 bases and J lost 1, with 11 bases in between. Germline loops: CDR1 SGDLS, CDR2 YYNGEE. The CDR3 totals 15 residues. The CDR3 loop is CASSVDLASSYEQYF. Here the CDR3 DNA reads TGTGCCAGCAGCGTAGATTTAGCGAGTTCCTACGAGCAGTACTTC.

The chain couples TRBV6-1 to TRBJ1-5; 7 bases map to TRBD1. Germline assignment: CDR1 MNHNS and CDR2 SASEGT. V lost 10 bases and J lost 1; bases outside the gene matches: 7. The CDR3 runs to 14 residues. In nucleotides, the CDR3 is TGTGCCACCAAGGGAGGGGGCAGCAATCAGCCCCAGCATTTT. It codes for CATKGGGSNQPQHF.

A word on this clone: Other nucleotide sequences in the sample specify the same CDR3. V usage is TRBV6-1 and J usage is TRBJ2-6; the D gene could be TRBD1 or TRBD2 (5 bases each). Germline CDR1 MNHNS, CDR2 SASEGT. The CDR3 length is 16 residues. Trimming shortened V by 3 bases and J by 0 bases, and 9 bases separated the two germline ends. The CDR3 sequence: CASSEYGTSGANVLTF. The CDR3 DNA reads TGTGCCAGCAGTGAGTACGGGACCTCTGGGGCCAACGTCCTGACTTTC.

This sequence joins TRBV5-4 and TRBJ2-7; 9 bases fit TRBD2. Germline CDR1 is SGHNT and CDR2 is YYREEE (reference sequence). The CDR3 extends over 16 amino acids. Trimming at V came to 4 bases and at J to 4 bases, leaving 12 bases not matched to a gene. The CDR3 spells CASSTPGRGGVYEQYF. The DNA for the CDR3 is TGTGCCAGCAGCACCCCAGGGCGGGGGGGCGTTTACGAGCAGTACTTC.

This clone was seen a handful of times. The V gene is TRBV10-3, the J gene TRBJ1-6; D is unclear. The CDR3 extends over 13 amino acids. Trimming stripped 10 bases from V and 9 bases from J, with 16 bases between. Looked up from germline, CDR1 is ENHRY and CDR2 is SYGVKD. Here the CDR3 reads CATRSSDRSPLHF. CDR3 in DNA: TGTGCCACCAGATCCTCCGACCGTTCACCCCTCCACTTT.

The V call is TRBV28, the J call TRBJ1-2; the D is unclear. The germline V gene has CDR1 MDHEN and CDR2 SYDVKM. With 6 bases removed from V and 4 bases from J, the gap between germline ends came to 9 bases. The CDR3 is made up of 12 amino acids. CDR3 sequence reads: CASSFISYGYTF. CDR3 sequence (DNA): TGTGCCAGCAGCTTCATCAGCTATGGCTACACCTTC.

The genes are TRBV5-1 and TRBJ1-6; the D is unclear. CDR3 length: 13 amino acids. Per germline, CDR1 SGHRS and CDR2 YFSETQ. Trimming stripped 3 bases from V and 7 bases from J, with 8 bases between. CDR3: CASSSRGNSPLHF. As DNA, the CDR3 is TGCGCCAGCAGCTCCCGAGGAAATTCACCCCTCCACTTT.

This clone was counted between two and nine times. The V gene is TRBV2, the J gene TRBJ1-2; D is ambiguous. Germline assignment: CDR1 SNHLY and CDR2 FYNNEI. Trimming removed 6 bases from V and 8 bases from J, with 22 bases in between. This CDR3 region has 15 residues. CDR3 nucleotide sequence: TGTGCCAGCAGCGTCTCGACGGCGGTAACGGGCGGCTACACCTTC. This encodes CASSVSTAVTGGYTF.

V is TRBV10-2 and J is TRBJ1-2; D is ambiguous. The germline CDR1 and CDR2 sequences are WSHSY and SAAADI. The ends were cut back, 8 bases at V and 6 bases at J, with 4 bases in the middle. This CDR3 comprises 9 residues. The CDR3 protein is CASQNGYTF. CDR3 in DNA: TGCGCCAGCCAGAATGGCTACACCTTC.

The chain uses TRBV28 and TRBJ1-6, with 7 bases that match TRBD1. CDR3 length: 13 residues. V lost 7 bases, J lost 14 bases, and 11 bases stayed unmatched. Germline V lookup: CDR1 MDHEN, CDR2 SYDVKM. CDR3: CASTAGTVSALHF. The CDR3 DNA reads as TGTGCCAGCACCGCCGGGACAGTGAGCGCCCTCCACTTT.

The chain links TRBV28 to TRBJ1-1, with 7 nucleotides matching TRBD1. CDR1 and CDR2 (germline): MDHEN, SYDVKM. The CDR3 contains 11 residues. The V and J ends lost 6 bases and 11 bases, in that order; junction bases with no gene match: 6. This chain's CDR3 is CASSSRGVAFF. The DNA for the CDR3 is TGTGCCAGCAGCTCCAGGGGGGTGGCTTTCTTT.

The chain is built from TRBV30 and TRBJ2-2; D call uncertain. The CDR3 loop spans 13 amino acids. Trimming cost V 2 bases and J 4 bases, with 8 bases left between them. Per germline, CDR1 GTSNPN and CDR2 SVGIG (reference sequence). CDR3: CAWSRVRTGELFF. The DNA of the CDR3 is TGTGCCTGGAGTAGGGTTCGCACCGGGGAGCTGTTTTTT.

CDR3 sequence: CAKTGGGRGQETQYF. The CDR3 nucleotides are TGCGCCAAAACCGGGGGCGGGAGGGGACAAGAGACCCAGTACTTC. This chain joins TRBV5-1 and TRBJ2-5; the match to TRBD2 covers 9 bases. The CDR3 is 15 amino acids. V trimming: 9 bases; J trimming: 2 bases; junction bases outside the gene matches: 11. Germline V gene lookup returns CDR1 SGHRS and CDR2 YFSETQ.

In DNA form, the CDR3 reads TGTGCCAGCAGCCTACGACTTGAAGCTTTCTTT. Its translation is CASSLRLEAFF. The rearrangement joins TRBV2 to TRBJ1-1; D is unresolved. Trimming left V 6 bases short and J 7 bases short, with 9 bases between. The CDR3 length is 11 residues. From germline, CDR1 is SNHLY and CDR2 FYNNEI.

The rearrangement joins TRBV12-2 to TRBJ2-2. TRBV12-2 is labeled a pseudogene. The CDR3 totals 12 residues. CDR3 amino acids: CASRLASGELFF. The CDR3 DNA is TGTGCAAGTCGCTTAGCTTCCGGGGAGCTGTTTTTT.

Only one count was recorded for this clone. The chain links TRBV9 to TRBJ1-5; TRBD1 aligns across 7 bases. Germline V CDR1 and CDR2: SGDLS, YYNGEE. V lost 3 bases, J lost 3 bases, and 6 bases stayed unmatched. This CDR3 has 15 residues. CDR3: CASSAQGQFNQPQHF. For the CDR3, the DNA is TGTGCCAGCAGCGCTCAGGGACAGTTCAATCAGCCCCAGCATTTT.

This sequence joins TRBV5-1 and TRBJ1-5; tentative D call: TRBD1 (5 bases). Germline CDR1 is SGHRS and CDR2 is YFSETQ. This CDR3 region has 15 residues. V was trimmed by 4 bases and J by 6 bases, leaving 17 bases between them. As DNA, the CDR3 is TGCGCCAGCAGCCTGGAAGGGGTGAGGGGTCAGCCCCAGCATTTT. Amino acid sequence: CASSLEGVRGQPQHF.

This chain joins TRBV20-1 and TRBJ2-1; D tentatively fits TRBD1 or TRBD2 (5 bases each). Trimming pared 6 bases from V and 14 bases from J, leaving 17 bases between. Germline CDR1 reads DFQATT; CDR2 reads SNEGSKA (reference sequence). The CDR3 covers 11 residues. CDR3 bases: TGCAGTGCCCACATGGGGCAGGGAGAGTTCTTC. It is translated as CSAHMGQGEFF.